These T cell receptor beta chains were read from a single sample in a study of T cells in Graves' hyperthyroidism and ophthalmopathy. TCRdb analysed the multiplex PCR reads with MiXCR anew, one entry per CDR3 protein. The table includes over 250,000 distinct CDR3 sequences, approximately 21% detected once. The sequenced sample was blood. All receptors derive from a man aged 25 to 45 with Graves' ophthalmopathy. CDR3s include the opening cysteine and the closing phenylalanine or tryptophan. A D gene is named only where the DNA matches it firmly. Size is omitted from some rows. Given values are once, few, many or a class for expanded clones.

cdr3_aa	cdr3_nt	j_call	d_call	clone_size	v_call	cdr3_length
CASSSNPGQRLYEQYF	TGTGCCAGCAGTTCAAACCCGGGACAGCGATTATACGAGCAGTACTTC	TRBJ2-7	TRBD1	many	TRBV6-1	16
CSVRQGNQPQHF	TGCAGCGTTAGGCAGGGTAATCAGCCCCAGCATTTT	TRBJ1-5	NA	NA	TRBV29-1	12
CASSLVLGGIETQYF	TGCGCCAGCAGCTTGGTACTAGGCGGTATTGAGACCCAGTACTTC	TRBJ2-5	NA	NA	TRBV5-1	15
CASSYGKAYEQYF	TGTGCCAGCAGTTATGGGAAAGCCTACGAGCAGTACTTC	TRBJ2-7	NA	NA	TRBV6-9	13
CSASGQEIQYF	TGCAGTGCTAGCGGCCAAGAGATCCAGTACTTC	TRBJ2-5	NA	once	TRBV20-1	11
CASRGDGNTGELFF	TGTGCCAGCAGGGGGGACGGAAACACCGGGGAGCTGTTTTTT	TRBJ2-2	NA	many	TRBV2	14
CSASIDPGGSTDTQYF	TGCAGTGCTAGCATCGACCCAGGGGGAAGCACAGATACGCAGTATTTT	TRBJ2-3	TRBD1	many	TRBV20-1	16
CASSSSLLAGRKETQYF	TGTGCCAGCAGCTCCTCGTTACTAGCGGGTCGCAAAGAGACCCAGTACTTC	TRBJ2-5	TRBD2	many	TRBV7-2	17
CASSLFPIPSTYEQYF	TGCGCCAGCAGCTTGTTCCCAATACCTTCCACCTACGAGCAGTACTTC	TRBJ2-7	NA	few	TRBV5-1	16
CASSPTSGSRHF	TGTGCCAGCAGTCCGACTAGCGGGAGCCGGCATTTT	TRBJ1-5	NA	NA	TRBV2	12
CASSLRGGQSPSRFF	TGTGCCAGCAGTTTAAGGGGGGGCCAGAGCCCATCTCGGTTTTTT	TRBJ1-4	NA	few	TRBV28	15
CASNYRGQEKLFF	TGTGCCAGCAATTACAGGGGACAGGAAAAACTGTTTTTT	TRBJ1-4	TRBD1	NA	TRBV2	13
CASSYSKGIADTQYF	TGTGCCAGCAGTTACTCGAAGGGGATAGCAGATACGCAGTATTTT	TRBJ2-3	NA	many	TRBV6-2/TRBV6-3	15
CASSLPTPPEAFF	TGTGCCAGCAGTTTACCGACACCACCCGAAGCTTTCTTT	TRBJ1-1	NA	NA	TRBV28	13
CASSASPYTQYF	TGTGCCAGCAGCGCTAGTCCGTATACGCAGTATTTT	TRBJ2-3	NA	few	TRBV14	12
CASSLGGTAASYTF	TGTGCCAGCAGCTTAGGTGGGACAGCAGCTAGCTACACCTTC	TRBJ1-2	TRBD1	few	TRBV11-2	14
CASSLGLLEAFF	TGTGCCAGCAGTTTAGGGCTCCTTGAAGCTTTCTTT	TRBJ1-1	NA	few	TRBV12-3/TRBV12-4	12
CASVDTSSYEQYF	TGTGCCAGCGTGGACACCTCCTCATACGAGCAGTACTTC	TRBJ2-7	NA	few	TRBV28	13
CATSGGDEQYF	TGTGCCACCAGTGGGGGGGACGAGCAGTACTTC	TRBJ2-7	NA	NA	TRBV24-1	11
CASSLAQANYGYTF	TGTGCCAGCAGCTTAGCGCAGGCTAACTATGGCTACACCTTC	TRBJ1-2	NA	many	TRBV11-2	14
CASSHGFEAFF	TGTGCCAGCAGCCACGGATTTGAAGCTTTCTTT	TRBJ1-1	NA	many	TRBV14	11
CASSSLTSGSSVVEFF	TGTGCCAGCAGCTCCCTGACTAGCGGGAGCTCGGTGGTGGAGTTCTTC	TRBJ2-1	TRBD2	few	TRBV7-6	16
CASSATYNEQFF	TGTGCCAGCAGCGCAACTTACAATGAGCAGTTCTTC	TRBJ2-1	NA	many	TRBV7-2	12
CNARDGTSPYNEQFF	TGCAATGCTAGAGACGGGACTAGTCCCTACAATGAGCAGTTCTTC	TRBJ2-1	TRBD2	NA	TRBV20-1	15
CASSRRPRGRTDTQYF	TGTGCCAGCAGTCGCCGGCCTCGGGGGAGAACAGATACGCAGTATTTT	TRBJ2-3	NA	few	TRBV6-1	16
CATSEQDRGPSGELFF	TGTGCCACCAGTGAACAGGACAGGGGGCCGTCCGGGGAGCTGTTTTTT	TRBJ2-2	TRBD1	once	TRBV24-1	16
CASSGGTDTQYF	TGTGCCAGCAGTGGAGGCACAGATACGCAGTATTTT	TRBJ2-3	NA	many	TRBV13	12
CASSASLDSPLHF	TGTGCCAGCAGCGCTTCCCTGGATTCACCCCTCCACTTT	TRBJ1-6	NA	few	TRBV14	13
CSARGDRGLNNEQFF	TGCAGTGCTAGAGGGGACAGGGGGCTCAACAATGAGCAGTTCTTC	TRBJ2-1	TRBD1	many	TRBV20-1	15
CASSFRGRVNEQFF	TGTGCCAGCAGTTTCAGGGGGCGCGTGAATGAGCAGTTCTTC	TRBJ2-1	TRBD1	few	TRBV6-5	14
CASRRGGDYGYTF	TGTGCCAGCAGAAGGGGTGGGGACTATGGCTACACCTTC	TRBJ1-2	NA	NA	TRBV2	13
CASSFAATNEKLFF	TGTGCCAGCAGCTTCGCTGCAACTAATGAAAAACTGTTTTTT	TRBJ1-4	NA	NA	TRBV11-1	14
CASSPLGGLNQPQHF	TGTGCCAGCAGCCCCCTAGGGGGTCTCAATCAGCCCCAGCATTTT	TRBJ1-5	NA	NA	TRBV9	15
CASSQRTGGNEKLFF	TGTGCCAGCAGCCAACGGACAGGGGGAAATGAAAAACTGTTTTTT	TRBJ1-4	TRBD1	few	TRBV6-1	15
CSVRGTGRYEQYF	TGCAGCGTTCGGGGGACAGGGAGGTACGAGCAGTACTTC	TRBJ2-7	TRBD1	many	TRBV29-1	13
CASSGGASGRWEQFF	TGTGCCAGCAGCGGTGGGGCTAGCGGCCGGTGGGAGCAGTTCTTC	TRBJ2-1	TRBD2	NA	TRBV14	15
CAIRGATAKGSGANVLTF	TGTGCCATCAGGGGGGCGACAGCTAAAGGCTCTGGGGCCAACGTCCTGACTTTC	TRBJ2-6	NA	few	TRBV10-3	18
CASSESGRETQYF	TGCGCCAGCAGCGAAAGCGGCCGAGAGACCCAGTACTTC	TRBJ2-5	NA	NA	TRBV5-1	13
CASSPRIEGGYGYTF	TGTGCCAGCTCACCTCGCATCGAGGGTGGATATGGCTACACCTTC	TRBJ1-2	NA	NA	TRBV18	15
CASTSQSRGSGNTIYF	TGTGCCAGCACCTCGCAAAGCCGAGGGTCTGGAAACACCATATATTTT	TRBJ1-3	NA	NA	TRBV12-3/TRBV12-4	16